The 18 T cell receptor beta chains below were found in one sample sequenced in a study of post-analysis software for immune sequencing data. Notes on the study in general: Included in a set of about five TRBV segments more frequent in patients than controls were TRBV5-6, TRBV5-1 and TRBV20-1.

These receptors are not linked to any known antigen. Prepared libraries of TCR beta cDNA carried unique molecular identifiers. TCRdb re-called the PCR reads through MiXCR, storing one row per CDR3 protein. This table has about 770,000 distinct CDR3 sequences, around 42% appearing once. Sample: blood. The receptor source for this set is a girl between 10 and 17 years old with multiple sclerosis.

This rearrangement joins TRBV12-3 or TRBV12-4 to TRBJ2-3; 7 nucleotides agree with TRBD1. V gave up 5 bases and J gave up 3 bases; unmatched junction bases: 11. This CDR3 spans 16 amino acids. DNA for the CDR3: TGTGCCAGCAGTCCACGACAGGGTTTGTTTACAGATACGCAGTATTTT. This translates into CASSPRQGLFTDTQYF.

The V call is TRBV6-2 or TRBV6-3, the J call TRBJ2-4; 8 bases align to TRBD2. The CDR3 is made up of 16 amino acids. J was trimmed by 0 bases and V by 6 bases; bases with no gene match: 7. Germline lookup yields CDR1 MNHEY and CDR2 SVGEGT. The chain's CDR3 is CASSPAGAVAKNIQYF. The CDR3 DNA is TGTGCCAGCAGCCCAGCGGGAGCGGTAGCCAAAAACATTCAGTACTTC.

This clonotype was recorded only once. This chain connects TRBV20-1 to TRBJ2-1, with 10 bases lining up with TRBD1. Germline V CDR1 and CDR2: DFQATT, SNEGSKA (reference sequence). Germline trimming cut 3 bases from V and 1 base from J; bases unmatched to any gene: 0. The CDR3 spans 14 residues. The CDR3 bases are TGCAGTGCTAGGGGACAGGGGTCCTACAATGAGCAGTTCTTC. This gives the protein CSARGQGSYNEQFF.

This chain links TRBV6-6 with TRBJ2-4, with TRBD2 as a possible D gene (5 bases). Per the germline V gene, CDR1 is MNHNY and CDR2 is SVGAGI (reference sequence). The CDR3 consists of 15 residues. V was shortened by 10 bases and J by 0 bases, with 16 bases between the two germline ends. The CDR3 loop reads CATTRLGRAKNIQYF. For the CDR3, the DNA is TGTGCCACAACGCGGTTAGGGAGAGCCAAAAACATTCAGTACTTC.

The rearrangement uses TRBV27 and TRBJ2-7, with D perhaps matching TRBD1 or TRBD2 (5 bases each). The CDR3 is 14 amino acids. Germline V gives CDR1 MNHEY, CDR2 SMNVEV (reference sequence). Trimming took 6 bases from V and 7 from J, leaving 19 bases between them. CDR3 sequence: CASRTGTQPSEQYF. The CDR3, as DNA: TGTGCCAGCAGAACCGGGACCCAACCTAGTGAGCAGTACTTC.

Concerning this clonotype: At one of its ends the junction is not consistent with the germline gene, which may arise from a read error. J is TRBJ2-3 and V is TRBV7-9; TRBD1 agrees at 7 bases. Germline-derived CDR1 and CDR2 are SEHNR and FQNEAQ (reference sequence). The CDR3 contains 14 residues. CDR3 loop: CAGSPRTGWDTQYF. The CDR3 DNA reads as TGTGCCGGCAGCCCCAGGACAGGCTGGGATACGCAGTATTTT.

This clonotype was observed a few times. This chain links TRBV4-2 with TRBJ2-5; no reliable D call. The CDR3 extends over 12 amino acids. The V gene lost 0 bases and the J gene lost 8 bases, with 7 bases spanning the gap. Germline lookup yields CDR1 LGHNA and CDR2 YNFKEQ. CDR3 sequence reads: CASSQDSQTQYF. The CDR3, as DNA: TGTGCCAGCAGCCAAGACTCACAAACCCAGTACTTC.

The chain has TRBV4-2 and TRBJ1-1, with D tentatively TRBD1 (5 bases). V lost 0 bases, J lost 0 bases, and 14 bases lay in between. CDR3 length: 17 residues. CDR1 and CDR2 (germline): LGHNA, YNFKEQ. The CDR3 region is CASSQEGGDGMNTEAFF. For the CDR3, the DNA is TGTGCCAGCAGCCAAGAAGGAGGGGATGGCATGAACACTGAAGCTTTCTTT.

The CDR3 here is CASSLISGKNEQFF. The CDR3 nucleotides are TGTGCCAGCAGCCTAATTAGCGGCAAGAATGAGCAGTTCTTC. The chain combines TRBV7-3 with TRBJ2-1; perhaps TRBD2 as D (6 bases). Trimming pared 5 bases from V and 7 bases from J, leaving 15 bases between. CDR3 length equals 14 residues. Germline V gene lookup returns CDR1 SGHTA and CDR2 FQGTGA.

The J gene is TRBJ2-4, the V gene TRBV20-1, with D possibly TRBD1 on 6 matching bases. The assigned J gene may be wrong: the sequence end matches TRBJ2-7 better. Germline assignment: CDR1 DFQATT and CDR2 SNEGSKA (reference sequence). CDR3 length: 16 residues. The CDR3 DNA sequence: TGCAGTGCTAGAGATTTGAACTACGCAGGGGCCTACGAGCAGTACTTC. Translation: CSARDLNYAGAYEQYF.

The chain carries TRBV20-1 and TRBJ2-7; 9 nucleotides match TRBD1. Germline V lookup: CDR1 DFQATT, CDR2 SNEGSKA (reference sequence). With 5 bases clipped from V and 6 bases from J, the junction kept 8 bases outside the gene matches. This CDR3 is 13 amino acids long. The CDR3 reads CSALQGARSEQYF. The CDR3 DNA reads TGCAGTGCTCTACAGGGGGCGCGAAGCGAGCAGTACTTC.

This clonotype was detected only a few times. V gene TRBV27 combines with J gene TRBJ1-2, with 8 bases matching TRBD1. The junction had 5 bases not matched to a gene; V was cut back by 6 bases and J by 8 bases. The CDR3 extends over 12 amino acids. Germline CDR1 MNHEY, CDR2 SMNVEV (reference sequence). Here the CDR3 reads CASSTSGGGYTF. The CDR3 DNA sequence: TGTGCCAGCAGCACTTCAGGGGGCGGCTACACCTTC.

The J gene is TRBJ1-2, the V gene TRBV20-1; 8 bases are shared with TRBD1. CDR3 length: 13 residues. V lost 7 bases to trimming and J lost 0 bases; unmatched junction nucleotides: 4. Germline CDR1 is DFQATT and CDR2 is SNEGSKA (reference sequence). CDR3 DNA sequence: TGCAGTGTCCGGGACAGGTCTAACTATGGCTACACCTTC. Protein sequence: CSVRDRSNYGYTF.

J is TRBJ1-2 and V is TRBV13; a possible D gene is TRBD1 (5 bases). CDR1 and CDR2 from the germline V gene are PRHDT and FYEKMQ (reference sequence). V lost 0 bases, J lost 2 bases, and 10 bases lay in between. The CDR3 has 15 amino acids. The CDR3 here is CASSLGQAGNYGYTF. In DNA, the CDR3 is TGTGCCAGCAGCTTAGGCCAGGCAGGGAACTATGGCTACACCTTC.

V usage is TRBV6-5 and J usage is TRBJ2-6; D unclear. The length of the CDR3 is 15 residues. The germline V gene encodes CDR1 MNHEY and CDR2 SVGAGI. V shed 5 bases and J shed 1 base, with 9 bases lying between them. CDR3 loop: CASSPDWSGANVLTF. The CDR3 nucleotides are TGTGCCAGCAGTCCCGACTGGTCTGGGGCCAACGTCCTGACTTTC.

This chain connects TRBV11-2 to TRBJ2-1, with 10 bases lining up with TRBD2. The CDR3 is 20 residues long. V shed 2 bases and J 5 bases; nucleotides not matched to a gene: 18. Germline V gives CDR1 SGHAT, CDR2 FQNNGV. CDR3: CASSLISPSGGAPPNNEQFF. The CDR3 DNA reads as TGTGCCAGCAGCTTAATATCCCCTAGCGGGGGAGCTCCTCCTAACAATGAGCAGTTCTTC.

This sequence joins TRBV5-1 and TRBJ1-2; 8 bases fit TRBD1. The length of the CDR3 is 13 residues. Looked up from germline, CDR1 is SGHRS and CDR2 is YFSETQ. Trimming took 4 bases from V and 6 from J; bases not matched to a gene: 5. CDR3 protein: CASSLTGVNGYTF. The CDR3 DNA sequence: TGCGCCAGCAGCCTGACAGGGGTTAATGGCTACACCTTC. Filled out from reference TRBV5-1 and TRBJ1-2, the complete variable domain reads KAGVTQTPRYLIKTRGQQVTLSCSPISGHRSVSWYQQTPGQGLQFLFEYFSETQRNKGNFPGRFSGRQFSNSRSEMNVSTLELGDSALYLCASSLTGVNGYTFGSGTRLTVV.

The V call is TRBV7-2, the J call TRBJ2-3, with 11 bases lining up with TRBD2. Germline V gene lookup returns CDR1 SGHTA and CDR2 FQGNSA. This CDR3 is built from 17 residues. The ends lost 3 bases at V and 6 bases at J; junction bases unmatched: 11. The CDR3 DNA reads TGTGCCAGCAGCTTGGCTAGCGGGAGGCTCGTGGTGGATACGCAGTATTTT. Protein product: CASSLASGRLVVDTQYF.